Following are 10 T cell receptor beta chains from one sample sequenced in a study of T cell responses to AZD1222 COVID-19 vaccine. Profiling relied on immunoSEQ multiplex PCR, and the TCRdb table lists in-frame clones only, not all of them. Here the sample spans some 250,000 clones, 94% being singletons. Sample: peripheral blood, taken 28 days after the second AZD1222 dose. The receptors were sampled from an adult who received the AZD1222 COVID-19 vaccine.

This chain connects TRBV6-6 to TRBJ1-2, with D perhaps matching TRBD1 (5 bases). Germline-derived CDR1 and CDR2 are MNHNY and SVGAGI (reference sequence). The CDR3 covers 14 residues. Trimming took 6 bases from V and 4 from J, leaving 15 bases between them. The CDR3 loop is CASSLSQGIYGYTF. CDR3 nucleotides: TGTGCCAGCAGCCTCTCCCAGGGAATCTATGGCTACACCTTC.

The genes are TRBV7-3 and TRBJ2-7; D is ambiguous. The length of the CDR3 is 15 residues. V was cut by 1 base and J by 2 bases, with 12 bases left in between. From germline, CDR1 is SGHTA and CDR2 FQGTGA. Written as DNA, the CDR3 is TGTGCCAGCAGCTTAAACCCAGGCCAGCCCTACGAGCAGTACTTC. Translated, it gives CASSLNPGQPYEQYF.

This clone showed up just once. The rearrangement links TRBV7-6 to TRBJ1-2; 8 bases are a match to TRBD1. Germline lookup yields CDR1 SGHVS and CDR2 FNYEAQ. V was clipped by 1 base and J by 3 bases; unmatched bases: 4. The CDR3 length is 15 residues. This CDR3 is CASSLVQGGDYGYTF. CDR3 in DNA: TGTGCCAGCAGCTTAGTACAGGGGGGAGACTATGGCTACACCTTC.

The chain recombines TRBV5-1 with TRBJ1-1; TRBD1 aligns across 8 bases. This CDR3 is built from 15 residues. Germline CDR1 and CDR2: SGHRS and YFSETQ. V shed 1 base and J 2 bases; nucleotides not matched to a gene: 4. The CDR3 DNA reads as TGCGCCAGCAGCTTGTCGGCAGGGGGCAACACTGAAGCTTTCTTT. Protein: CASSLSAGGNTEAFF.

The chain employs TRBV19 and TRBJ1-4; D unresolved. The CDR3 runs to 14 residues. The germline V gene encodes CDR1 LNHDA and CDR2 SQIVND (reference sequence). V was shortened by 1 base and J by 0 bases, with 3 bases between the two germline ends. The DNA for the CDR3 is TGTGCCAGTAGTATAGCGCCAACTAATGAAAAACTGTTTTTT. It translates to CASSIAPTNEKLFF. The whole variable domain, remainder taken from reference TRBV19 and TRBJ1-4, is DGGITQSPKYLFRKEGQNVTLSCEQNLNHDAMYWYRQDPGQGLRLIYYSQIVNDFQKGDIAEGYSVSREKKESFPLTVTSAQKNPTAFYLCASSIAPTNEKLFFGSGTQLSVL.

This sequence joins TRBV3-1 (or the pseudogene TRBV3-2) and TRBJ2-5; 11 bases are shared with TRBD2. This CDR3 spans 16 amino acids. V dropped 4 bases and J dropped 1; count of bases not matched to a gene: 5. Germline-derived CDR1 and CDR2 are LGHDT and YNNKEL (reference sequence). Here the CDR3 DNA reads TGTGCCAGCAGCCCACTAGCGGGGGCACTCCAAGAGACCCAGTACTTC. This codes for CASSPLAGALQETQYF.

A single count supports this clone. The chain uses TRBV18 and TRBJ1-4, with a weak D call TRBD1 (6 bases). Trimming shortened V by 0 bases and J by 6 bases, and 17 bases separated the two germline ends. The V gene's germline CDR1 is KGHSH and CDR2 LQKENI. The CDR3 loop spans 17 amino acids. The CDR3 DNA follows: TGTGCCAGCTCACCACCAATTGGACAGCCTAGGGATGAAAAACTGTTTTTT. Translated, it gives CASSPPIGQPRDEKLFF.

The chain recombines TRBV3-1 (or the pseudogene TRBV3-2) with TRBJ1-2; TRBD1 matches 9 bases. V lost 5 bases and J lost 4; bases outside the gene matches: 14. Germline CDR1 LGHDT, CDR2 YNNKEL (reference sequence). The CDR3 runs 17 residues. The CDR3 is CASSDTDRGERSYGYTF. In nucleotides, the CDR3 is TGTGCCAGCAGCGACACCGACAGGGGGGAGAGGAGCTATGGCTACACCTTC.

The genes are TRBV29-1 and TRBJ2-1; D perhaps matches TRBD1 (6 bases). The CDR3 length is 13 residues. CDR1 and CDR2 (germline): SQVTM, ANQGSEA. The V end lost 7 bases, the J end lost 3 bases, and 13 bases lay between the germline ends. CDR3 sequence (DNA): TGCAGCGCAATCAGGGGCGGCTACAATGAGCAGTTCTTC. Translating gives CSAIRGGYNEQFF.

The rearrangement joins TRBV28 to TRBJ2-2; 10 bases agree with TRBD2. The ends lost 4 bases at V and 0 bases at J; junction bases unmatched: 5. The CDR3 spans 17 residues. Germline V gives CDR1 MDHEN, CDR2 SYDVKM. The CDR3 sequence: CASSWVSGRSNTGELFF. The CDR3, as DNA: TGTGCCAGCAGTTGGGTTAGCGGGAGGTCGAACACCGGGGAGCTGTTTTTT.